Shown below are 19 T cell receptor beta chains from a single sample sequenced in a study of blood T cell repertoires in COVID-19 (TCRdb year 2020). The method behind the library was the immunoSEQ multiplex PCR assay. The source is immuneACCESS, and TCRdb retained only in-frame sequences with V and J called. Part of the clones is not carried over; for the studies checked, unresolved V genes explain less than half of this, and the remainder is unexplained. The sample includes some 250,000 clones, with about 70% observed a single time. Of the sample, about 3.1% falls within the top ten clones. The sequenced sample consisted of peripheral blood. The source of these receptors is a woman older than 75 with acute or convalescent COVID-19.

This clone was found a few times. The chain couples TRBV18 to TRBJ1-1; the D gene is possibly TRBD1 (5 bases). The germline V gene encodes CDR1 KGHSH and CDR2 LQKENI. The V and J ends lost 2 bases and 6 bases respectively, with 16 bases between them. The CDR3 sequence is 15 residues long. CDR3 in amino acids: CASSPKAGGSAEAFF. DNA of the CDR3: TGTGCCAGCTCACCAAAGGCCGGGGGAAGCGCTGAAGCTTTCTTT.

This clone was recorded only once. The chain has TRBV6-5 and TRBJ1-6, with D tentatively TRBD1 (5 bases). The CDR3 totals 14 residues. Germline CDR1 reads MNHEY; CDR2 reads SVGAGI. The V and J ends lost 7 bases and 8 bases respectively, with 15 bases between them. In DNA form, the CDR3 reads TGTGCCAGCACCTTTGGGGGGAGAGATTCACCCCTCCACTTT. This codes for CASTFGGRDSPLHF.

The chain combines TRBV7-3 with TRBJ1-6; D ambiguous. CDR3 length equals 16 residues. Trimming stripped 0 bases from V and 9 bases from J, with 15 bases between. The germline CDR1 and CDR2 sequences are SGHTA and FQGTGA. This CDR3 reads CASSLTSRQAGSPLHF. DNA of the CDR3: TGTGCCAGCAGCTTAACGTCTCGGCAGGCAGGTTCACCCCTCCACTTT.

The chain couples TRBV5-4 to TRBJ2-5; D uncertain. This CDR3 has 14 residues. With 2 bases removed from V and 1 base from J, the gap between germline ends came to 9 bases. Germline V lookup: CDR1 SGHNT, CDR2 YYREEE (reference sequence). CDR3 sequence (DNA): TGTGCCAGCAGCTTCCAAACAGCCCAAGAGACCCAGTACTTC. Translation gives CASSFQTAQETQYF.

The chain joins TRBV25-1 to TRBJ1-4; D possibly corresponds to TRBD1 (6 bases). The length of the CDR3 is 13 residues. The germline gives CDR1 MGHDK, CDR2 SYGVNS. The V end was cut by 7 bases, the J end by 8 bases, with 14 bases between. CDR3 sequence: CASTTGYGEKLFF. The CDR3 DNA sequence: TGTGCCAGCACAACAGGGTACGGGGAAAAACTGTTTTTT.

The chain is built from TRBV19 and TRBJ2-7; D gene uncertain. The CDR3 runs 13 residues. The V gene's germline CDR1 is LNHDA and CDR2 SQIVND (reference sequence). V lost 3 bases and J 2 bases, leaving 8 bases between the germline ends. The CDR3 bases are TGTGCCAGTAGTATCCCGGGTACCTACGAGCAGTACTTC. Protein product: CASSIPGTYEQYF. Full variable domain (rest looked up from reference TRBV19 and TRBJ2-7): DGGITQSPKYLFRKEGQNVTLSCEQNLNHDAMYWYRQDPGQGLRLIYYSQIVNDFQKGDIAEGYSVSREKKESFPLTVTSAQKNPTAFYLCASSIPGTYEQYFGPGTRLTVT.

This chain joins TRBV7-9 and TRBJ2-7; 16 positions match TRBD2. The CDR3 loop spans 17 amino acids. The V gene end was trimmed by 1 base and the J gene end by 8 bases; junction bases not matched to a gene: 8. The germline V gene encodes CDR1 SEHNR and CDR2 FQNEAQ (reference sequence). Here the CDR3 DNA reads TGTGCCAGCAGCTTAGGGGCCACGGGACTAGCGGGGGGGCAGCAGTACTTC. This encodes CASSLGATGLAGGQQYF.

V and J are TRBV29-1 and TRBJ2-2, with 7 bases that match TRBD1. Per the germline V gene, CDR1 is SQVTM and CDR2 is ANQGSEA. V trimming: 6 bases; J trimming: 4 bases; junction bases outside the gene matches: 14. The CDR3 is 16 amino acids. CDR3 in DNA: TGCAGCGTACACCGAACAGGGGCAGTGGGCACCGGGGAGCTGTTTTTT. It yields the protein CSVHRTGAVGTGELFF.

The genes are TRBV4-1 and TRBJ1-3; D is possibly TRBD1 (5 bases). The CDR3 is 18 residues long. The V gene's germline CDR1 is MGHRA and CDR2 YSYEKL. Trimming shortened V by 3 bases and J by 0 bases, and 18 bases separated the two germline ends. The CDR3 DNA is TGCGCCAGCAGCCAGGATCCCCACCGGGGGTCCTCTGGAAACACCATATATTTT. The encoded protein is CASSQDPHRGSSGNTIYF.

The chain has TRBV5-1 and TRBJ2-5; 14 nucleotides align to TRBD2. The ends lost 0 bases at V and 5 bases at J; junction bases unmatched: 9. This CDR3 is 18 amino acids long. Germline V gene sequence: CDR1 SGHRS, CDR2 YFSETQ. The CDR3 loop is CASSLGGLAGGWQETQYF. CDR3 bases: TGCGCCAGCAGCTTGGGAGGACTAGCGGGGGGATGGCAGGAGACCCAGTACTTC. The entire variable domain, with the rest obtained from reference TRBV5-1 and TRBJ2-5, is as follows: KAGVTQTPRYLIKTRGQQVTLSCSPISGHRSVSWYQQTPGQGLQFLFEYFSETQRNKGNFPGRFSGRQFSNSRSEMNVSTLELGDSALYLCASSLGGLAGGWQETQYFGPGTRLLVL.

This clone was recorded once. The chain has TRBV5-6 and TRBJ1-2; TRBD1 matches 8 bases. The germline V gene encodes CDR1 SGHDT and CDR2 YYEEEE. The CDR3 is 17 amino acids. With 0 bases clipped from V and 6 bases from J, the junction kept 13 bases outside the gene matches. The CDR3 sequence: CASSLVGRGLTVDGYTF. In DNA, the CDR3 is TGTGCCAGCAGCTTGGTGGGCAGGGGGCTTACAGTGGATGGCTACACCTTC. The full variable domain, rest sourced from reference TRBV5-6 and TRBJ1-2, is DAGVTQSPTHLIKTRGQQVTLRCSPKSGHDTVSWYQQALGQGPQFIFQYYEEEERQRGNFPDRFSGHQFPNYSSELNVNALLLGDSALYLCASSLVGRGLTVDGYTFGSGTRLTVV.

This chain joins TRBV11-3 and TRBJ2-7; 9 nucleotides match TRBD2. The CDR3 runs to 16 residues. The ends lost 5 bases at V and 0 bases at J; junction bases unmatched: 8. The V gene's germline CDR1 is SGHNT and CDR2 YENEEA. CDR3 nucleotides: TGTGCCAGCAGCCCTAGCGGGGAGAAAAGCTCCTACGAGCAGTACTTC. Its translation: CASSPSGEKSSYEQYF.

The chain carries TRBV6-4 and TRBJ1-2; D unresolved. The CDR3 is 17 residues long. V lost 4 bases and J 7 bases, leaving 25 bases between the germline ends. Germline-derived CDR1 and CDR2 are MRHNA and SNTAGT. The CDR3, as DNA: TGTGCCAGCAGTGCCTTCTTGGTGCTGGGAGTTCCAGGTGGCTACACCTTC. It codes for CASSAFLVLGVPGGYTF.

The V call is TRBV12-3 or TRBV12-4, the J call TRBJ1-2, with 7 bases that match TRBD1. V was clipped by 3 bases and J by 5 bases; unmatched bases: 3. This CDR3 region has 13 residues. CDR3: CASSLYRGYGYTF. CDR3 coding DNA: TGTGCCAGCAGTTTGTACAGGGGATATGGCTACACCTTC.

The chain links TRBV19 to TRBJ1-5; a weak D match, TRBD1 (6 bases). V dropped 4 bases and J dropped 0 bases, with 13 bases sitting between them. The CDR3 is 16 amino acids. Germline assignment: CDR1 LNHDA and CDR2 SQIVND (reference sequence). CDR3 nucleotide sequence: TGTGCCAGTAGTACTATTACAGGGTATAGCAATCAGCCCCAGCATTTT. Translating gives CASSTITGYSNQPQHF.

The rearrangement links TRBV5-1 to TRBJ2-1; D may be TRBD1 (7 bases). Germline CDR1 SGHRS, CDR2 YFSETQ. V lost 4 bases to trimming and J lost 5 bases, with 13 bases between them. The CDR3 is made up of 14 amino acids. The CDR3 here is CASSQGGTNNEQFF. As DNA, the CDR3 is TGCGCCAGCAGCCAGGGGGGCACAAACAATGAGCAGTTCTTC.

This chain links TRBV6-1 with TRBJ1-1; 7 bases align to TRBD1. Germline V gene lookup returns CDR1 MNHNS and CDR2 SASEGT. With V trimmed by 3 bases and J by 5 bases, 3 bases remained unmatched. This CDR3 has 13 amino acids. CDR3 nucleotides: TGTGCCAGCAGTGACAGGGGGAGAACTGAAGCTTTCTTT. Residues: CASSDRGRTEAFF.

V gene TRBV5-1 combines with J gene TRBJ2-6, with D perhaps matching TRBD2 (6 bases). With 2 bases removed from V and 4 bases from J, the gap between germline ends came to 10 bases. CDR1 and CDR2 (germline): SGHRS, YFSETQ. The CDR3 is 15 amino acids. Here the CDR3 reads CASSFWGDGANVLTF. DNA of the CDR3: TGCGCCAGCAGCTTCTGGGGGGACGGGGCCAACGTCCTGACTTTC.

V gene TRBV27 combines with J gene TRBJ1-2; the match to TRBD1 covers 7 bases. CDR1 and CDR2 from the germline V gene are MNHEY and SMNVEV (reference sequence). The CDR3 consists of 11 residues. The V and J ends lost 6 bases and 10 bases, in that order; junction bases with no gene match: 5. CDR3 nucleotides: TGTGCCAGCAGACAGACAGGGCACTACACCTTC. It codes for CASRQTGHYTF.